This T cell receptor (beta chain) stems from a study of radiotherapy plus CTLA-4 blockade in lung cancer. Study-level findings and limits: Once radiotherapy plus ipilimumab had been given, TCR clones derived from tumor expanded in blood.

Assay used: immunoSEQ multiplex PCR; TCRdb lists only in-frame clones, some missing. The repertoire holds some 110,000 clones, with nearly 80% as singletons. With regard to this clone: Its antigen is not known.

Germline V CDR1 and CDR2: MNHNS, SASEGT. The CDR3 spans 11 residues. The V end lost 6 bases, the J end lost 11 bases, and 13 bases lay between the germline ends. This chain joins TRBV6-1 and TRBJ1-1; possibly TRBD1 for D (6 bases). The source of this sequence is a human donor with non-small cell lung cancer who had a partial response to radiotherapy plus ipilimumab. Sequenced here: peripheral blood, sampled from a patient treated with radiotherapy plus ipilimumab. In DNA form, the CDR3 reads TGTGCCAGCAGGGGACGGACAGAGGCTTTCTTT. The encoded protein is CASRGRTEAFF.